The 10 T cell receptor beta chains given below trace back to one sample, sequenced in a study of T-cell memory formation after mild COVID-19 listed by TCRdb under 2021. Library creation used 5' RACE. This sample was sequenced with an Illumina NovaSeq 6000. The raw public reads went through TCRdb reprocessing: fastp at Q25, MiXCR clone calling, in-frame beta chains kept. Rows are unified per CDR3 protein, each entry keeping the most common DNA and genes. This sample has about 270,000 distinct CDR3 sequences in its table, and around 15% of those were observed once. The ten largest make up less than 30% of the sample. Sequenced input: PBMCs or a T cell subset sorted from them (not recorded which). The receptors originated from a man younger than 30 who had mild COVID-19 (a few samples of this study predate the infection). The sample titles of this study are shuffled in the database, so cell type and time point are left out; the donor was told from shared clones.

This clonotype was seen more than once but under ten times. The genes are TRBV7-9 and TRBJ2-2; D remains ambiguous. The germline gives CDR1 SEHNR, CDR2 FQNEAQ (reference sequence). Between the trimmed V and J ends, which lost 2 bases and 4 bases, there was a span of 5 bases. The CDR3 has 13 amino acids. The CDR3 sequence is CASSLPGTGELFF. The CDR3 region has the DNA TGTGCCAGCAGCTTACCTGGCACCGGGGAGCTGTTTTTT. The full variable domain, rest sourced from reference TRBV7-9 and TRBJ2-2, is DTGVSQNPRHKITKRGQNVTFRCDPISEHNRLYWYRQTLGQGPEFLTYFQNEAQLEKSRLLSDRFSAERPKGSFSTLEIQRTEQGDSAMYLCASSLPGTGELFFGEGSRLTVL.

This clonotype was found a few times. The J gene is TRBJ1-2, the V gene TRBV29-1; 7 nucleotides match TRBD1. The junction had 15 bases not matched to a gene; V was cut back by 6 bases and J by 5 bases. There are 15 residues in the CDR3. Germline values: CDR1 SQVTM, CDR2 ANQGSEA. The CDR3 DNA reads as TGCAGCGTGCTCACGACGACAGGGAGCGGGTATGGCTACACCTTC. It codes for CSVLTTTGSGYGYTF.

The chain recombines TRBV4-1 with TRBJ2-1, with TRBD2 matching 12 bases. The CDR3 runs 15 residues. The ends lost 2 bases at V and 13 bases at J; junction bases unmatched: 9. Germline V gene sequence: CDR1 MGHRA, CDR2 YSYEKL. CDR3 nucleotide sequence: TGCGCCAGCAGCCAACCCGGGACTAGCGGGCGCGATCAGTTCTTC. The encoded protein is CASSQPGTSGRDQFF.

V gene TRBV7-6 combines with J gene TRBJ1-2; tentative D call: TRBD1 (5 bases). The V end lost 5 bases, the J end lost 8 bases, and 15 bases lay between the germline ends. This CDR3 is built from 13 residues. The germline V gene has CDR1 SGHVS and CDR2 FNYEAQ. In DNA, the CDR3 is TGTGCCAGCAGCAAGCAGGGTTTGCGGGGCTACACCTTC. Translation: CASSKQGLRGYTF.

The chain links TRBV10-3 to TRBJ1-6, with 9 bases identical to TRBD1. CDR3 length: 13 amino acids. Germline V gene lookup returns CDR1 ENHRY and CDR2 SYGVKD. The trim removed 9 bases at V and 13 bases at J, leaving 10 bases unmatched. The CDR3 spells CAIQPGTGSPLHF. DNA for the CDR3: TGTGCCATACAGCCGGGGACAGGGTCTCCCCTCCACTTT.

Only a few counts were recorded for this clonotype. This sequence joins TRBV28 and TRBJ1-2; 7 positions agree with TRBD1. CDR3 length: 16 amino acids. V was clipped by 6 bases and J by 3 bases; unmatched bases: 13. In germline, CDR1 is MDHEN, CDR2 SYDVKM. The CDR3 sequence: CASSPFKGALDYGYTF. For the CDR3, the DNA is TGTGCCAGCAGCCCCTTCAAGGGGGCCCTGGACTATGGCTACACCTTC.

This clonotype was seen repeatedly, ten times or more. The chain combines TRBV7-9 with TRBJ2-3, with unresolved D. V was clipped by 3 bases and J by 6 bases, with 4 bases between them. Per the germline V gene, CDR1 is SEHNR and CDR2 is FQNEAQ (reference sequence). The CDR3 loop spans 11 amino acids. This chain's CDR3 is CASSFADTQYF. CDR3 in DNA: TGTGCCAGCAGCTTCGCGGATACGCAGTATTTT.

This clonotype was seen at least ten times. The chain has TRBV6-2 or TRBV6-3 and TRBJ2-1; possibly TRBD1 for D (6 bases). The V gene's germline CDR1 is MNHEY and CDR2 SVGEGT. Trimming removed 5 bases from V and 7 bases from J, with 9 bases in between. CDR3 length: 12 residues. The CDR3 is CASSRTANEQFF. CDR3 in DNA: TGTGCCAGCAGTCGGACAGCTAATGAGCAGTTCTTC.

This clonotype showed up just a few times. The V gene is TRBV4-1, the J gene TRBJ2-5; D possibly corresponds to TRBD2 (5 bases). Germline CDR1 MGHRA, CDR2 YSYEKL. V lost 6 bases and J lost 3, with 14 bases in between. The CDR3 length is 14 residues. This CDR3 is CASSLPGIKETQYF. The CDR3 nucleotides read TGCGCCAGCAGTCTCCCGGGGATTAAAGAGACCCAGTACTTC.

The J gene is TRBJ2-7, the V gene TRBV6-2 or TRBV6-3; TRBD2 aligns across 8 bases. Germline CDR1 is MNHEY and CDR2 is SVGEGT. The CDR3 is 15 residues long. The junction had 15 bases not matched to a gene; V was cut back by 8 bases and J by 6 bases. CDR3 loop: CASGFPSGGPREQYV. Written as DNA, the CDR3 is TGTGCCAGCGGGTTTCCAAGCGGGGGACCGCGCGAGCAGTACGTC.